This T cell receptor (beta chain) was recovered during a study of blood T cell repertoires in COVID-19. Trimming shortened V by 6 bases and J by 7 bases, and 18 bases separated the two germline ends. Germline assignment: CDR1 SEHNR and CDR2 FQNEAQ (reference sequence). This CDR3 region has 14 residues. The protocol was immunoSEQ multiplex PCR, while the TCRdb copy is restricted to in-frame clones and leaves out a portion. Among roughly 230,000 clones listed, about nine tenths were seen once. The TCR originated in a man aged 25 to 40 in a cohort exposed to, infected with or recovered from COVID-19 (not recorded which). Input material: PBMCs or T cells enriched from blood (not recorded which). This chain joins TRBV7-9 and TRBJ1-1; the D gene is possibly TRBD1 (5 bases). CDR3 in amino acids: CASSLSALQVEAFF. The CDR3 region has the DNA TGTGCCAGCAGTTTGAGTGCTCTACAGGTTGAAGCTTTCTTT.